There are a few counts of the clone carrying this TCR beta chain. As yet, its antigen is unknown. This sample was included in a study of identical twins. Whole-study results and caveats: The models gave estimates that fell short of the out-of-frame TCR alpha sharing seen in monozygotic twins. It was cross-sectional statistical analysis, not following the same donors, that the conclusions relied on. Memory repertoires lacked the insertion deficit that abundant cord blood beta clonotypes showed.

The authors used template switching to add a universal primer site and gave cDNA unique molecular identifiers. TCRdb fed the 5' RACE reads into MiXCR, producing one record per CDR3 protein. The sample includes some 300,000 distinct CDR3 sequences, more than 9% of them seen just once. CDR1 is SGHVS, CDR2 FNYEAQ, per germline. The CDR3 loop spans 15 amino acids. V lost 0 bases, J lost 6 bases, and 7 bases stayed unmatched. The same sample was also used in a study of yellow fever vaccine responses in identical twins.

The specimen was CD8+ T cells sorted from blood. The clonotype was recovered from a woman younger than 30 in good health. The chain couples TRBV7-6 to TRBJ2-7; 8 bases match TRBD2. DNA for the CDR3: TGTGCCAGCAGCTTAGCGGCAGTTAGCGGGACCGAGCAGTACTTC. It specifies CASSLAAVSGTEQYF.